This entry lists 19 T cell receptor beta chains sequenced from one sample in a study of OX40 agonist ivuxolimab in advanced cancers. Clones were read by immunoSEQ multiplex PCR, and TCRdb kept only the in-frame ones, dropping some. The sample lists some 37,000 clones, roughly 81% seen once, with around a fifth in the top ten. This material consisted of CD4+ or CD8+ T cells sorted from blood, taken in a trial of the OX40 agonist ivuxolimab. All receptors derive from an adult with an advanced solid tumor such as melanoma, head and neck, liver or kidney cancer.

V is TRBV28 and J is TRBJ1-4; D uncertain. The CDR3 loop spans 13 amino acids. The V end was cut by 6 bases, the J end by 4 bases, with 9 bases between. From germline, CDR1 is MDHEN and CDR2 SYDVKM. The CDR3 bases are TGTGCCAGCAGGGGCGGACTTAATGAAAAACTGTTTTTT. Translated: CASRGGLNEKLFF.

CDR3 sequence: CASSLGGRGSQETQYF. In nucleotides, the CDR3 is TGTGCCAGCAGCTTAGGGGGCAGGGGGTCCCAAGAGACCCAGTACTTC. The chain combines TRBV7-2 with TRBJ2-5; 7 nucleotides align to TRBD1. Looked up from germline, CDR1 is SGHTA and CDR2 is FQGNSA. The trim removed 1 base at V and 1 base at J, leaving 6 bases unmatched. CDR3 size: 16 residues.

This clone was found a few times. The chain couples TRBV5-1 to TRBJ1-2; D is perhaps TRBD1 (5 bases). This CDR3 has 14 amino acids. V lost 2 bases and J lost 8, with 16 bases in between. Germline V CDR1 and CDR2: SGHRS, YFSETQ. CDR3 nucleotides: TGCGCCAGCAGCTTACATCCTTCCCAGGGCGGCTACACCTTC. It specifies CASSLHPSQGGYTF.

The rearrangement uses TRBV9 and TRBJ2-1; possibly TRBD1 or TRBD2 for D (6 bases each). Trimming took off 0 bases at V and 1 base at J, with 8 bases between the two ends. This CDR3 is 15 amino acids long. The germline CDR1 and CDR2 sequences are SGDLS and YYNGEE. The CDR3 reads CASSVEGGSYNEQFF. The CDR3 DNA reads as TGTGCCAGCAGCGTAGAGGGGGGTTCCTACAATGAGCAGTTCTTC.

The rearrangement uses TRBV7-9 and TRBJ2-7; D not certain. CDR1 and CDR2 (germline): SEHNR, FQNEAQ (reference sequence). This CDR3 comprises 12 residues. Trimming took 8 bases from V and 2 from J, leaving 10 bases between them. The CDR3 DNA is TGTGCCAGCGGGCCTAACCCCTACGAGCAGTACTTC. Protein sequence: CASGPNPYEQYF.

The chain uses TRBV5-1 and TRBJ2-2; possible D gene TRBD1, 5 bases. Germline V lookup: CDR1 SGHRS, CDR2 YFSETQ. The V end was cut by 6 bases, the J end by 1 base, with 16 bases between. The CDR3 contains 16 residues. CDR3 DNA: TGCGCCAGCACCAACCCCCGGACAAGGAACACCGGGGAGCTGTTTTTT. Its translation is CASTNPRTRNTGELFF.

The J gene is TRBJ2-7, the V gene TRBV28; 12 bases are shared with TRBD2. The CDR3 spans 15 residues. Trimming removed 7 bases from V and 2 bases from J; junction bases left unmatched: 6. Germline assignment: CDR1 MDHEN and CDR2 SYDVKM. CDR3 in DNA: TGTGCCAGCACCCCACGACTAGCGGGAGCCTACGAGCAGTACTTC. Translating it yields CASTPRLAGAYEQYF.

By sample share, this clone is medium-sized (0.01 to 0.1%). This sequence joins TRBV18 and TRBJ2-7; no clear D gene. Trimming stripped 6 bases from V and 6 bases from J, with 12 bases between. CDR1 KGHSH and CDR2 LQKENI come from the germline V gene. The CDR3 loop spans 12 amino acids. The CDR3 bases are TGTGCCAGCTCCTCAACCCCCATCGAGCAGTACTTC. Translation: CASSSTPIEQYF.

The chain recombines TRBV28 with TRBJ2-2; 7 bases align to TRBD2. After removal of 2 bases from V and 0 bases from J, the junction contained 3 bases not matched to a gene. The germline gives CDR1 MDHEN, CDR2 SYDVKM. The CDR3 has 16 residues. CDR3 in DNA: TGTGCCAGCAGTTTAGCGGGAGCGACGAACACCGGGGAGCTGTTTTTT. This codes for CASSLAGATNTGELFF. The full variable domain, completed using reference TRBV28 and TRBJ2-2, is DVKVTQSSRYLVKRTGEKVFLECVQDMDHENMFWYRQDPGLGLRLIYFSYDVKMKEKGDIPEGYSVSREKKERFSLILESASTNQTSMYLCASSLAGATNTGELFFGEGSRLTVL.

The genes are TRBV7-2 and TRBJ2-5; D ambiguous. Germline values: CDR1 SGHTA, CDR2 FQGNSA. V was cut by 2 bases and J by 2 bases, with 12 bases left in between. The CDR3 totals 15 residues. CDR3 sequence reads: CASSLFFGRQETQYF. The CDR3 DNA reads as TGTGCCAGCAGCTTATTTTTTGGGCGTCAAGAGACCCAGTACTTC. The full variable domain, its missing parts supplied by reference TRBV7-2 and TRBJ2-5, is GAGVSQSPSNKVTEKGKDVELRCDPISGHTALYWYRQSLGQGLEFLIYFQGNSAPDKSGLPSDRFSAERTGGSVSTLTIQRTQQEDSAVYLCASSLFFGRQETQYFGPGTRLLVL.

The chain carries TRBV28 and TRBJ2-5, with 7 positions matching TRBD2. The V and J ends lost 6 bases and 5 bases, in that order; junction bases with no gene match: 12. The CDR3 loop spans 15 amino acids. The germline gives CDR1 MDHEN, CDR2 SYDVKM. The CDR3, as DNA: TGTGCCAGCAGCAACTCGGGGGGTTTAAGTGAGACCCAGTACTTC. Translation: CASSNSGGLSETQYF.

This chain joins TRBV5-1 and TRBJ2-5; TRBD2 is a possible D gene (7 bases). Germline loops: CDR1 SGHRS, CDR2 YFSETQ. V was pared by 1 base and J by 0 bases, with 16 bases between. There are 17 residues in the CDR3. The CDR3 DNA is TGCGCCAGCAGCTTGAACAGGGAGGGGACCTACCAAGAGACCCAGTACTTC. Protein sequence: CASSLNREGTYQETQYF. Full variable domain (outside the CDR3, taken from reference TRBV5-1 and TRBJ2-5): KAGVTQTPRYLIKTRGQQVTLSCSPISGHRSVSWYQQTPGQGLQFLFEYFSETQRNKGNFPGRFSGRQFSNSRSEMNVSTLELGDSALYLCASSLNREGTYQETQYFGPGTRLLVL.

CDR3 amino acids: CASSAAGARTNEKLFF. CDR3 in DNA: TGTGCCAGCAGTGCGGCAGGAGCACGAACTAATGAAAAACTGTTTTTT. V is TRBV2 and J is TRBJ1-4, with no clear D. CDR1 is SNHLY and CDR2 is FYNNEI in the germline V gene. Trimming shortened V by 4 bases and J by 1 base, and 13 bases separated the two germline ends. There are 16 residues in the CDR3.

This chain links TRBV6-5 with TRBJ2-7; 13 positions match TRBD2. This CDR3 is 15 amino acids long. The ends lost 6 bases at V and 3 bases at J; junction bases unmatched: 5. Germline V gives CDR1 MNHEY, CDR2 SVGAGI. The CDR3 protein is CASRRLAGGNYEQYF. The CDR3 DNA is TGTGCCAGCAGAAGACTAGCGGGGGGAAACTACGAGCAGTACTTC.

V and J are TRBV5-1 and TRBJ2-1, with 12 nucleotides matching TRBD2. The V segment lost 0 bases and the J segment 6 bases; nucleotides outside the gene matches: 1. CDR3 length: 15 amino acids. Germline CDR1 reads SGHRS; CDR2 reads YFSETQ. CDR3 sequence (DNA): TGCGCCAGCAGCTTGGCTAGCGGGGGGGCCAATGAGCAGTTCTTC. Amino acid sequence: CASSLASGGANEQFF. The variable domain in full, completed from reference TRBV5-1 and TRBJ2-1, reads KAGVTQTPRYLIKTRGQQVTLSCSPISGHRSVSWYQQTPGQGLQFLFEYFSETQRNKGNFPGRFSGRQFSNSRSEMNVSTLELGDSALYLCASSLASGGANEQFFGPGTRLTVL.

V gene TRBV6-5 combines with J gene TRBJ1-4; the match to TRBD1 covers 8 bases. J was trimmed by 8 bases and V by 6 bases; bases with no gene match: 8. Germline CDR1 is MNHEY and CDR2 is SVGAGI. The CDR3 consists of 14 residues. The CDR3 DNA sequence: TGTGCCAGCAGACACCAGGGGGCTCGGGAAAAACTGTTTTTT. As protein: CASRHQGAREKLFF.

The chain combines TRBV29-1 with TRBJ1-1; the D gene is possibly TRBD1 (5 bases). V lost 4 bases and J lost 7, with 10 bases in between. Germline CDR1 is SQVTM and CDR2 is ANQGSEA. The CDR3 has 11 residues. The CDR3 region is CSVGRGVEAFF. The DNA of the CDR3 is TGCAGCGTTGGGCGGGGGGTTGAAGCTTTCTTT. The full variable domain, rest sourced from reference TRBV29-1 and TRBJ1-1, is SAVISQKPSRDICQRGTSLTIQCQVDSQVTMMFWYRQQPGQSLTLIATANQGSEATYESGFVIDKFPISRPNLTFSTLTVSNMSPEDSSIYLCSVGRGVEAFFGQGTRLTVV.

By share of the sample, this clone is medium-sized (0.01 to 0.1%). This chain uses TRBV6-5 with TRBJ2-7; D gene unclear. Looked up from germline, CDR1 is MNHEY and CDR2 is SVGAGI. V was trimmed by 0 bases and J by 0 bases, leaving 9 bases between them. The CDR3 has 15 residues. This CDR3 reads CASSYSKQSSYEQYF. The CDR3 DNA sequence: TGTGCCAGCAGTTACTCGAAACAGAGCTCCTACGAGCAGTACTTC.

The genes are TRBV5-4 and TRBJ2-3; 14 bases line up with TRBD2. V lost 2 bases, J lost 5 bases, and 4 bases stayed unmatched. The CDR3 has 16 amino acids. Germline lookup yields CDR1 SGHNT and CDR2 YYREEE (reference sequence). Written as DNA, the CDR3 is TGTGCCAGCAGCTTAGGACTAGCGGGGGGCGAAGATACGCAGTATTTT. It codes for CASSLGLAGGEDTQYF.